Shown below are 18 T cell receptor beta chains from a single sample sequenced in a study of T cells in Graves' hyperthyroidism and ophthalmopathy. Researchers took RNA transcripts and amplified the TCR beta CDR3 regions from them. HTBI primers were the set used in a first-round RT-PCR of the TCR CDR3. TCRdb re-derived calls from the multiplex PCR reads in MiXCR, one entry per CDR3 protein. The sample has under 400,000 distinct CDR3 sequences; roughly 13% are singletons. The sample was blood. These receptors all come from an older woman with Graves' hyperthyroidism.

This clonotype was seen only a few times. The CDR3 DNA is TGTGCCACCAGCAGAGATTGGCAGGGCCGCTACGAGCAGTACTTC. Amino acids: CATSRDWQGRYEQYF. The chain uses TRBV15 and TRBJ2-7, with TRBD1 as a possible D gene (5 bases). The V end lost 0 bases, the J end lost 3 bases, and 12 bases lay between the germline ends. Germline V CDR1 and CDR2: LNHNV, YYDKDF (reference sequence). The CDR3 is 15 amino acids. Full variable domain (remainder filled in from reference TRBV15 and TRBJ2-7): DAMVIQNPRYQVTQFGKPVTLSCSQTLNHNVMYWYQQKSSQAPKLLFHYYDKDFNNEADTPDNFQSRRPNTSFCFLDIRSPGLGDTAMYLCATSRDWQGRYEQYFGPGTRLTVT.

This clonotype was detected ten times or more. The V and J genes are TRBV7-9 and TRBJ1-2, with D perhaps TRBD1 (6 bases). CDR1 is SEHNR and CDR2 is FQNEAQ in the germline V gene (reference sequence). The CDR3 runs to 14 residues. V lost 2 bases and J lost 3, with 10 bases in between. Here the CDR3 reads CASSLWGADYGYTF. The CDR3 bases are TGTGCCAGCAGCTTATGGGGGGCAGACTATGGCTACACCTTC.

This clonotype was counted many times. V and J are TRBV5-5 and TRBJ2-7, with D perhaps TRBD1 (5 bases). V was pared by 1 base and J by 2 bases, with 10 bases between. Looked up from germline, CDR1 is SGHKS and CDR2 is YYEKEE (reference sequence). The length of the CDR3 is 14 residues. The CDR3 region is CASSLHRNTYEQYF. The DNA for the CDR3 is TGTGCCAGCAGCTTGCACAGGAACACCTACGAGCAGTACTTC.

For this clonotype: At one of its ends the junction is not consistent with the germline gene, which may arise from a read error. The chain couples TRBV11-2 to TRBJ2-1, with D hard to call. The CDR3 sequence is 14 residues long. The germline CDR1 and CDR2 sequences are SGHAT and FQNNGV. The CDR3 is CASSQDHRYNEQFF. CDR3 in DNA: TGCGCCAGCAGCCAAGATCACCGTTACAATGAGCAGTTCTTC. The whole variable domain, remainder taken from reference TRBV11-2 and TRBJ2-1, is EAGVAQSPRYKIIEKRQSVAFWCNPISGHATLYWYQQILGQGPKLLIQFQNNGVVDDSQLPKDRFSAERLKGVDSTLKIQPAKLEDSAVYLCASSQDHRYNEQFFGPGTRLTVL.

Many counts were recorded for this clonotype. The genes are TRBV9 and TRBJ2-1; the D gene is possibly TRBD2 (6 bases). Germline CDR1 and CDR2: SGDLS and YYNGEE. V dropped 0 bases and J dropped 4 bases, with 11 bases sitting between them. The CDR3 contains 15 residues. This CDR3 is CASSVGGRRYNEQFF. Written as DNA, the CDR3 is TGTGCCAGCAGCGTAGGTGGGAGGAGGTACAATGAGCAGTTCTTC.

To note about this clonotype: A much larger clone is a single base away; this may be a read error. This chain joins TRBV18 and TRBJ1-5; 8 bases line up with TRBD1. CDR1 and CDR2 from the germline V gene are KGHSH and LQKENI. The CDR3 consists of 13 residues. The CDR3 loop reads CASSPDRDQLQHF. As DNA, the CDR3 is TGTGCCAGCTCACCGGACAGGGATCAGCTCCAGCATTTT.

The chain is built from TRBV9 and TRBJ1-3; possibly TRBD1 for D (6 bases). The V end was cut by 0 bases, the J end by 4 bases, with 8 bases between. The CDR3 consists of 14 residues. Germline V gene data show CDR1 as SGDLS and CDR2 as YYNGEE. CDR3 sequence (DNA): TGTGCCAGCAGCGTAGCAGGGACAGGAAACACCATATATTTT. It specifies CASSVAGTGNTIYF.

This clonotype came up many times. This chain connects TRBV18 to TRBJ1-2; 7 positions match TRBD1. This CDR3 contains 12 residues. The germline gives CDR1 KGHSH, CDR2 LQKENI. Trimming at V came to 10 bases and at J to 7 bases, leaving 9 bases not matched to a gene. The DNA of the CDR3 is TGTGCCACGCCGCAGGGGGAAGGTGGCTACACCTTC. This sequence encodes CATPQGEGGYTF.

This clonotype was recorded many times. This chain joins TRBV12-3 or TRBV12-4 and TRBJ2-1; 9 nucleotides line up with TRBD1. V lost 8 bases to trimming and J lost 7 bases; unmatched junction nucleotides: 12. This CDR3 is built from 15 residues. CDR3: CASGSTGGLKNEQFF. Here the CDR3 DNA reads TGTGCCAGCGGGTCGACAGGGGGGTTAAAGAATGAGCAGTTCTTC.

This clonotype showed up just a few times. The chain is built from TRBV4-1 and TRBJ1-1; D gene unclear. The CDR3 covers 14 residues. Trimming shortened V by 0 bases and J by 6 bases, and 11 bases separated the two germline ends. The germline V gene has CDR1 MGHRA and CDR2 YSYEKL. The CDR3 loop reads CASSQETRTAEAFF. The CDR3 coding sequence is TGCGCCAGCAGCCAAGAAACCAGGACCGCTGAAGCTTTCTTT.

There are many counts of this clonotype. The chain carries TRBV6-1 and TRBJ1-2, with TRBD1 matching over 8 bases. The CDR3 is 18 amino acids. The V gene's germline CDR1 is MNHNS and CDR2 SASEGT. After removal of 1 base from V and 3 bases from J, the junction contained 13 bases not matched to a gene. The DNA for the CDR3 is TGTGCCAGCAGTGAAGTAGGTTGGAGACAGGGGACCTACTATGGCTACACCTTC. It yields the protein CASSEVGWRQGTYYGYTF.

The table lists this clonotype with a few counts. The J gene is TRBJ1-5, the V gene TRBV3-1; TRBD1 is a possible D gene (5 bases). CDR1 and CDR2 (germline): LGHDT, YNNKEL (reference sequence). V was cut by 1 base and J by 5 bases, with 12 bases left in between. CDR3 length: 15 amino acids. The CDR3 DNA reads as TGTGCCAGCAGCCAAGGGGCAGCGGGGGATCAGCCCCAGCATTTT. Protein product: CASSQGAAGDQPQHF.

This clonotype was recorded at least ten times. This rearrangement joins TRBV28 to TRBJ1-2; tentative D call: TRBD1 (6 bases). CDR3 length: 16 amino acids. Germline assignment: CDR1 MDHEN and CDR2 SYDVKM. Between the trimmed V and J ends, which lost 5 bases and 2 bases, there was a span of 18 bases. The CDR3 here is CASSPPGGAGNYGYTF. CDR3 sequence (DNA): TGTGCCAGCAGTCCACCGGGGGGGGCAGGGAACTATGGCTACACCTTC.

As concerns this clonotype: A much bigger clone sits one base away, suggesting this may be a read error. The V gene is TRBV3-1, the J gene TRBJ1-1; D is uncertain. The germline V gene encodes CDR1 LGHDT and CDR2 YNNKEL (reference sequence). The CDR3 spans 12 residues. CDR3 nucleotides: TGTACCAGCAGCCGGGCCGGGATTGAAGCTTTCTTT. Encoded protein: CTSSRAGIEAFF.

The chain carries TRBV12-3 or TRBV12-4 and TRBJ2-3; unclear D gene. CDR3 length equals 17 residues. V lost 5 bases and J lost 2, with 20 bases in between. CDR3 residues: CASSTRVGRSPTDTQYF. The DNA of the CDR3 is TGTGCCAGCAGTACCCGGGTCGGGCGCTCTCCCACAGATACGCAGTATTTT.

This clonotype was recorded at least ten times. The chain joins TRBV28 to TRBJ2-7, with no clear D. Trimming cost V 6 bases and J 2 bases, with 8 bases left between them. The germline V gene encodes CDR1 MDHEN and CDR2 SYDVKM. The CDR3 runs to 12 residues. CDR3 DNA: TGTGCCAGCAGATCAGGACCCTACGAGCAGTACTTC. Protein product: CASRSGPYEQYF.

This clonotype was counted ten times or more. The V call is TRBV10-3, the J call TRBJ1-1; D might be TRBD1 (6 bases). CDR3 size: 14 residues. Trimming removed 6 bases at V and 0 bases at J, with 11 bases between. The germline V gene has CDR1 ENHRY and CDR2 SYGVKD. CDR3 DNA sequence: TGTGCCATCAGCGGCGACAGGTTGAACACTGAAGCTTTCTTT. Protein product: CAISGDRLNTEAFF.

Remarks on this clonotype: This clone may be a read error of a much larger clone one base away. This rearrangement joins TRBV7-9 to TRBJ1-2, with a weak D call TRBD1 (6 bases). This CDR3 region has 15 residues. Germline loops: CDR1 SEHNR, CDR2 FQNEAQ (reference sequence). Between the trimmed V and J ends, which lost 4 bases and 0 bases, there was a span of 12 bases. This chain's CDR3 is CASSWGTLANYGYTF. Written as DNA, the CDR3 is TGTGCCAGCAGCTGGGGGACATTGGCTAACTATGGCTACACCTTC.